These 9 T cell receptor beta chains were all obtained from the same sample, sequenced in a study of T cells in Graves' hyperthyroidism and ophthalmopathy. Researchers took RNA transcripts and amplified the TCR beta CDR3 regions from them. With the HTBI primer set, the TCR CDR3 went through a first round of RT-PCR. In TCRdb, the multiplex PCR reads were re-called with MiXCR into one record per CDR3 protein. Of about 330,000 distinct CDR3 sequences in the sample, roughly 15% were seen once. Sample: blood. The source is a woman between 40 and 55 years old with Graves' ophthalmopathy.

This clonotype has a count of ten or more. The V call is TRBV20-1, the J call TRBJ1-5; TRBD1 agrees at 8 bases. CDR3 size: 17 residues. Trimming at V came to 1 base and at J to 2 bases, leaving 10 bases not matched to a gene. CDR1 and CDR2 (germline): DFQATT, SNEGSKA (reference sequence). CDR3 sequence reads: CSARVAGGMGGNQPQHF. In DNA form, the CDR3 reads TGCAGTGCTAGAGTGGCAGGGGGCATGGGGGGCAATCAGCCCCAGCATTTT.

About this clonotype: A read error is possible here, since a much larger clone lies one base away. CDR3 sequence reads: CASSEEDSLGEQYF. The CDR3 DNA reads TGTGCCAGCAGTGAGGAGGACTCGTTAGGCGAGCAGTACTTC. This chain links TRBV2 with TRBJ2-7; TRBD2 might be the D (5 bases). CDR1 is SNHLY and CDR2 is FYNNEI in the germline V gene. Trimming stripped 3 bases from V and 6 bases from J, with 15 bases between. There are 14 residues in the CDR3.

This clonotype was counted many times. The chain recombines TRBV11-2 with TRBJ2-1; 12 positions agree with TRBD2. This CDR3 region has 18 residues. The J segment lost 2 bases and the V segment lost 3 bases, leaving 8 bases of the junction unmatched. Germline V gene data show CDR1 as SGHAT and CDR2 as FQNNGV. The CDR3 nucleotides are TGTGCCAGCAGCTTCCCGCCGGGACTAGCGGGCCCCTACAATGAGCAGTTCTTC. Translating gives CASSFPPGLAGPYNEQFF.

CDR3: CASRTGQNYNEQFF. The CDR3 nucleotides read TGTGCCAGCAGAACGGGGCAAAATTACAATGAGCAGTTCTTC. The rearrangement links TRBV7-9 to TRBJ2-1; D is tentatively TRBD1 or TRBD2 (5 bases each). CDR3 length equals 14 residues. Germline CDR1 reads SEHNR; CDR2 reads FQNEAQ (reference sequence). Trimming left V 6 bases short and J 4 bases short, with 13 bases between.

The table lists this clonotype with many counts. The V call is TRBV28, the J call TRBJ1-2, with D possibly matching TRBD1 (5 bases). This CDR3 comprises 13 residues. CDR1 MDHEN and CDR2 SYDVKM come from the germline V gene. The V gene lost 5 bases and the J gene lost 4 bases, with 11 bases spanning the gap. The CDR3 nucleotides are TGTGCCAGCAGTACCCCAAGGGGCTATGGCTACACCTTC. Amino acid sequence: CASSTPRGYGYTF.

Within the sample, this clonotype is medium-sized. The V call is TRBV7-9, the J call TRBJ2-6, with TRBD1 identical over 8 bases. Germline V gene sequence: CDR1 SEHNR, CDR2 FQNEAQ (reference sequence). The V segment lost 5 bases and the J segment 1 base; nucleotides outside the gene matches: 4. The CDR3 spans 16 residues. In DNA form, the CDR3 reads TGTGCCAGCAGCCCAGGGGGCGTATCTGGGGCCAACGTCCTGACTTTC. Protein: CASSPGGVSGANVLTF.

For this clonotype: Likely a read error: the CDR3 ends without its conserved phenylalanine or tryptophan. The chain uses TRBV19 and TRBJ1-1; D remains ambiguous. V lost 6 bases, J lost 0 bases, and 14 bases lay in between. Germline assignment: CDR1 LNHDA and CDR2 SQIVND (reference sequence). The CDR3 consists of 15 residues. The CDR3 reads CASRASSGMNTEAFL. CDR3 in DNA: TGTGCCAGTAGGGCATCTTCGGGGATGAACACTGAAGCTTTCCTT.

CDR3 in amino acids: CASSFFSGRNTDTQYF. CDR3 bases: TGTGCCAGCAGCTTCTTTAGCGGGAGGAACACAGATACGCAGTATTTT. The chain has TRBV11-1 and TRBJ2-3, with 10 bases that match TRBD2. J lost 2 bases, V lost 3 bases, and 5 bases had no gene match. The CDR3 loop spans 16 amino acids. Germline values: CDR1 SGHAT, CDR2 FQDESV (reference sequence). The entire variable domain, with the rest obtained from reference TRBV11-1 and TRBJ2-3, is as follows: EAEVAQSPRYKITEKSQAVAFWCDPISGHATLYWYRQILGQGPELLVQFQDESVVDDSQLPKDRFSAERLKGVDSTLKIQPAELGDSAMYLCASSFFSGRNTDTQYFGPGTRLTVL.

This clonotype has a count of ten or more. This chain links TRBV28 with TRBJ1-1; no clear D gene. CDR1 MDHEN and CDR2 SYDVKM come from the germline V gene. This CDR3 is built from 12 residues. Trimming took off 1 base at V and 3 bases at J, with 3 bases between the two ends. For the CDR3, the DNA is TGTGCCAGCAGTTTATTATACACTGAAGCTTTCTTT. Amino acids: CASSLLYTEAFF. The complete variable domain, with remaining parts taken from reference TRBV28 and TRBJ1-1, reads DVKVTQSSRYLVKRTGEKVFLECVQDMDHENMFWYRQDPGLGLRLIYFSYDVKMKEKGDIPEGYSVSREKKERFSLILESASTNQTSMYLCASSLLYTEAFFGQGTRLTVV.